This entry concerns a single T cell receptor beta chain. The PCR contained 60 Vbeta and 13 Jbeta primers. This table comes from immunoSEQ multiplex PCR, and its TCRdb copy is limited to in-frame clones, with some not included. The table records 95,000 to 110,000 clones, 60% to 80% of them present only once. The CDR3 consists of 15 residues. Losses at the gene ends were 5 bases for V and 3 bases for J; bases not matched to a gene: 9. Germline V gene sequence: CDR1 SEHNR, CDR2 FQNEAQ (reference sequence). These data are taken from a study of cytomegalovirus exposure and HLA in healthy donors. The V and J genes are TRBV7-9 and TRBJ2-5; 7 bases map to TRBD2. The TCR comes from a man aged 60 to 75 in good health and CMV-seropositive. Input material: PBMCs. CDR3 sequence (DNA): TGTGCCAGCAGCGGTACTAGCGTCCAGGAAGAGACCCAGTACTTC. It is translated as CASSGTSVQEETQYF.